The source of this TCR beta chain is a study of blood T cell repertoires in COVID-19. The V gene's germline CDR1 is MNHEY and CDR2 SMNVEV (reference sequence). This CDR3 spans 13 amino acids. V was clipped by 5 bases and J by 0 bases, with 6 bases between them. Original processing methods: Amplification from reference gene primers served as the basis for estimated nucleated cell counts. The table came from immunoSEQ multiplex PCR; TCRdb's copy has only in-frame clones and leaves some out. The DNA was the basis for D and trimming; V, J and clone size are from that table. The top ten clones hold about 4% of a sample with 85,000 to 100,000 clones, about 85% of them seen once. This clone turned up a few times.

Sequenced: peripheral blood. The chain combines TRBV27 with TRBJ2-3; D remains unclear. The source of this sequence is a man aged 55 to 70 with acute or convalescent COVID-19. Here the CDR3 DNA reads TGTGCCAGCAGTATCCCTAGCACAGATACGCAGTATTTT. The encoded protein is CASSIPSTDTQYF.